The 20 T cell receptor beta chains below all came from one sample that was sequenced in a study of early stage breast cancer tumors. Repertoires were generated with immunoSEQ multiplex PCR, while TCRdb's copy carries only in-frame clones and drops some. The sample carries over 5,000 clones, roughly 70% recorded once. Sequenced material: breast tumor tissue. These receptors originate from a person aged 55-75 years with breast cancer.

The chain carries TRBV7-9 and TRBJ2-5; 9 bases match TRBD1. Trimming removed 4 bases from V and 3 bases from J; junction bases left unmatched: 9. Germline V CDR1 and CDR2: SEHNR, FQNEAQ (reference sequence). The CDR3 covers 16 residues. CDR3 sequence reads: CASSSNRGPKKETQYF. CDR3 nucleotide sequence: TGTGCCAGCAGCTCTAACAGGGGGCCAAAAAAAGAGACCCAGTACTTC.

For the CDR3, the DNA is TGTGCCAGCAGCCAGAACAATGAGCAGTTCTTC. Its protein product is CASSQNNEQFF. This chain joins TRBV7-6 and TRBJ2-1, with no clear D. This CDR3 region has 11 residues. Germline values: CDR1 SGHVS, CDR2 FNYEAQ. Deletions cut 5 bases from V and 5 bases from J, with 4 bases between.

This chain uses TRBV28 with TRBJ2-1, with 12 bases identical to TRBD2. Per the germline V gene, CDR1 is MDHEN and CDR2 is SYDVKM. The CDR3 has 16 amino acids. Trimming took 6 bases from V and 4 from J; bases not matched to a gene: 7. The CDR3 spells CASRIIGLAGYNEQFF. The DNA for the CDR3 is TGTGCCAGCAGAATCATAGGACTAGCGGGGTACAATGAGCAGTTCTTC.

The chain uses TRBV6-6 and TRBJ2-1; D possibly corresponds to TRBD2 (6 bases). The CDR3 loop spans 11 amino acids. The germline gives CDR1 MNHNY, CDR2 SVGAGI (reference sequence). V was shortened by 5 bases and J by 13 bases, with 12 bases between the two germline ends. CDR3 nucleotide sequence: TGTGCCAGCAGTCTGGCGGGATTACAGTTCTTC. It codes for CASSLAGLQFF.

The chain employs TRBV29-1 and TRBJ2-1; D may be TRBD1 (5 bases). Per germline, CDR1 SQVTM and CDR2 ANQGSEA. V lost 3 bases to trimming and J lost 4 bases, with 19 bases between them. The CDR3 totals 16 residues. Here the CDR3 DNA reads TGCAGCGTTGACGCTCCGGACAACCCTTTTTACAATGAGCAGTTCTTC. Translation: CSVDAPDNPFYNEQFF.

V usage is TRBV2 and J usage is TRBJ2-2; 12 bases are shared with TRBD2. V gave up 7 bases and J gave up 5 bases; unmatched junction bases: 8. CDR3 length equals 16 residues. The germline CDR1 and CDR2 sequences are SNHLY and FYNNEI. CDR3 residues: CASNALAGGQTGELFF. The CDR3 DNA follows: TGTGCCAGCAACGCGCTAGCGGGGGGGCAGACCGGGGAGCTGTTTTTT.

The J gene is TRBJ2-2, the V gene TRBV5-6; a weak D match, TRBD2 (5 bases). The CDR3 is made up of 17 amino acids. Trimming left V 4 bases short and J 6 bases short, with 22 bases between. Germline-derived CDR1 and CDR2 are SGHDT and YYEEEE. Here the CDR3 reads CASSETLATIRPGELFF. DNA for the CDR3: TGTGCCAGCAGCGAAACCTTAGCGACAATCAGGCCCGGGGAGCTGTTTTTT.

The V gene is TRBV6-4, the J gene TRBJ1-1, with 9 bases that match TRBD1. Germline CDR1 MRHNA, CDR2 SNTAGT. The J segment lost 7 bases and the V segment lost 4 bases, leaving 7 bases of the junction unmatched. The CDR3 spans 14 residues. DNA of the CDR3: TGTGCCAGCAGTGCCACCCCGGGACAGGGTGAAGCTTTCTTT. Translated, it gives CASSATPGQGEAFF.

The V gene is TRBV18, the J gene TRBJ2-3, with D uncertain. This CDR3 region has 14 residues. V was cut by 3 bases and J by 4 bases, with 11 bases left in between. Germline CDR1 and CDR2: KGHSH and LQKENI. This CDR3 reads CASSPAESADTQYF. CDR3 sequence (DNA): TGTGCCAGCTCACCCGCAGAGAGTGCAGATACGCAGTATTTT.

The gene calls are TRBV28 and TRBJ2-3, with D possibly TRBD1 on 6 matching bases. V lost 7 bases and J lost 3, with 8 bases in between. CDR1 is MDHEN, CDR2 SYDVKM, per germline. The CDR3 has 12 residues. The DNA of the CDR3 is TGTGCCAGCATTCAGGGGACAGATACGCAGTATTTT. Translating gives CASIQGTDTQYF.

This clone is hyperexpanded within its sample. J is TRBJ2-1 and V is TRBV2; the match to TRBD2 covers 9 bases. V shed 3 bases, J shed 4 bases, and the junction held 7 bases outside the gene matches. This CDR3 contains 16 residues. Per germline, CDR1 SNHLY and CDR2 FYNNEI. This CDR3 reads CASSESSGGFYNEQFF. The CDR3 DNA sequence: TGTGCCAGCAGTGAGAGTAGCGGGGGATTTTACAATGAGCAGTTCTTC.

The rearrangement uses TRBV20-1 and TRBJ2-1; D remains ambiguous. The germline V gene has CDR1 DFQATT and CDR2 SNEGSKA (reference sequence). The V gene lost 3 bases and the J gene lost 4 bases, with 4 bases spanning the gap. The CDR3 covers 11 residues. The CDR3 sequence: CSARLYNEQFF. CDR3 in DNA: TGCAGTGCTAGGCTGTACAATGAGCAGTTCTTC.

The gene calls are TRBV10-3 and TRBJ2-1; D gene uncertain. The CDR3 covers 13 residues. The ends were cut back, 2 bases at V and 1 base at J, with 3 bases in the middle. CDR1 and CDR2 (germline): ENHRY, SYGVKD. CDR3 DNA sequence: TGTGCCATCAGTGAGGATTCCTACAATGAGCAGTTCTTC. Amino acids: CAISEDSYNEQFF.

The chain links TRBV27 to TRBJ2-7; D is unclear. Germline V lookup: CDR1 MNHEY, CDR2 SMNVEV (reference sequence). The CDR3 has 13 residues. V was clipped by 0 bases and J by 2 bases, with 5 bases between them. The CDR3 coding sequence is TGTGCCAGCAGTTTATCGAGTACCTACGAGCAGTACTTC. This sequence encodes CASSLSSTYEQYF.

The chain combines TRBV6-5 with TRBJ2-1, with TRBD2 matching over 9 bases. The germline CDR1 and CDR2 sequences are MNHEY and SVGAGI. V dropped 2 bases and J dropped 9; count of bases not matched to a gene: 5. The CDR3 loop spans 14 amino acids. The CDR3 loop reads CASSYQRTSVEQFF. The CDR3 DNA sequence: TGTGCCAGCAGTTACCAACGGACTAGCGTTGAGCAGTTCTTC.

The rearrangement links TRBV7-8 to TRBJ2-1; D remains ambiguous. Trimming removed 4 bases from V and 0 bases from J, with 13 bases in between. Germline CDR1 is SGHVS and CDR2 is FQNEAQ. The length of the CDR3 is 16 residues. DNA of the CDR3: TGTGCCAGCAGCTCCTACCGCGAGGCCTCCTACAATGAGCAGTTCTTC. Amino acid sequence: CASSSYREASYNEQFF.

The rearrangement links TRBV11-2 to TRBJ2-1, with D unresolved. The V end was cut by 0 bases, the J end by 0 bases, with 6 bases between. The CDR3 has 15 residues. CDR1 SGHAT and CDR2 FQNNGV come from the germline V gene. The CDR3 region is CASSLDFTSYNEQFF. The CDR3 nucleotides read TGTGCCAGCAGCTTAGATTTCACCTCCTACAATGAGCAGTTCTTC.

The J gene is TRBJ2-1, the V gene TRBV21-1; TRBD1 is taken as the D call from the table, unchecked against the DNA. TRBV21-1 is reported as a pseudogene. This CDR3 is 18 amino acids long. The CDR3 loop is CASSVFRSDRDRWNEQFF. CDR3 DNA sequence: TGTGCCAGCAGCGTTTTTAGGTCGGACAGGGATCGGTGGAATGAGCAGTTCTTC.

V gene TRBV9 combines with J gene TRBJ1-2, with D perhaps TRBD1 (6 bases). The germline V gene encodes CDR1 SGDLS and CDR2 YYNGEE. The V and J ends lost 0 bases and 6 bases respectively, with 6 bases between them. The CDR3 runs 12 residues. CDR3 in amino acids: CASSVAGDGYTF. CDR3 bases: TGTGCCAGCAGCGTAGCAGGGGATGGCTACACCTTC.

This clone showed up just a few times. The chain has TRBV19 and TRBJ1-3; 10 nucleotides align to TRBD1. Germline V lookup: CDR1 LNHDA, CDR2 SQIVND (reference sequence). The V gene end was trimmed by 7 bases and the J gene end by 8 bases; junction bases not matched to a gene: 8. The CDR3 sequence is 14 residues long. The CDR3 protein is CASTWTGGDDTIYF. Written as DNA, the CDR3 is TGTGCCAGTACCTGGACAGGGGGAGATGACACCATATATTTT.